This TCR beta chain was profiled in a study of blood T cell repertoires in COVID-19. Enrollees, about 18 to 100 years old, lived in around 23 US areas. Participant reports of clinical history set cohort assignment. This clone was observed a few times. Source study methods: Estimation of nucleated cell counts was performed using reference gene primer amplification. Clones were sequenced by immunoSEQ multiplex PCR, and TCRdb holds only the in-frame ones, with some missing. The V and J calls and clone size come from that table; D and trimming were worked out from the DNA. This table has 200,000 to 250,000 clones, 85% appearing once. V lost 4 bases to trimming and J lost 4 bases; unmatched junction nucleotides: 13. The CDR3 covers 16 residues. Germline V gene data show CDR1 as SGHVS and CDR2 as FQNEAQ.

The clonotype comes from a middle-aged man who had recovered from COVID-19. Sequenced material: PBMCs or T cells enriched from blood (not recorded which). V is TRBV7-8 and J is TRBJ2-7, with 7 bases matching TRBD1. DNA of the CDR3: TGTGCCAGCAGCTCCGCCGGGACAGTAAAGGGGTACGAGCAGTACTTC. Translation: CASSSAGTVKGYEQYF.